Listed below are T cell receptor beta chains from one sample, sequenced in a study of blood T cell repertoires in COVID-19. The table came from immunoSEQ multiplex PCR; TCRdb's copy has only in-frame clones and leaves some out. In the table there are some 120,000 clones, around 83% of which are singletons. Sequenced sample: peripheral blood. These receptors were collected from a woman older than 75 with COVID-19, enrolled during active disease. CDR3s include the opening cysteine and the closing phenylalanine or tryptophan. Fields, in order: J gene, clone size, D gene, V gene, CDR3 protein, CDR3 DNA. The D gene is left open where the match is weak. For some rows the clone size is stated as once, few or many, or as a class when expanded; others skip it.

j_call: TRBJ2-1
clone_size: NA
d_call: TRBD2
v_call: TRBV27
cdr3_aa: CASSRPPAGVYNEQFF
cdr3_nt: TGTGCCAGCAGCAGACCCCCGGCGGGAGTCTACAATGAGCAGTTCTTC

j_call: TRBJ1-5
clone_size: NA
d_call: NA
v_call: TRBV6-6
cdr3_aa: CASSYSERGGQPQHF
cdr3_nt: TGTGCCAGCAGTTACTCCGAAAGGGGAGGGCAGCCCCAGCATTTT

j_call: TRBJ2-3
clone_size: NA
d_call: NA
v_call: TRBV19
cdr3_aa: CASSHSGPDTQYF
cdr3_nt: TGTGCCAGTAGTCATAGCGGACCAGATACGCAGTATTTT

j_call: TRBJ2-5
clone_size: NA
d_call: TRBD2
v_call: TRBV27
cdr3_aa: CASSLKSGTTQYF
cdr3_nt: TGTGCCAGCAGTTTAAAGAGCGGGACGACCCAGTACTTC

j_call: TRBJ2-7
clone_size: few
d_call: NA
v_call: TRBV6-6
cdr3_aa: CASSTPSSYEQYF
cdr3_nt: TGTGCCAGCAGTACCCCGAGCTCCTACGAGCAGTACTTC

j_call: TRBJ2-4
clone_size: NA
d_call: TRBD2
v_call: TRBV6-6
cdr3_aa: CASSRLAGGRGKNIQYF
cdr3_nt: TGTGCCAGCAGCCGACTAGCGGGAGGGCGGGGCAAAAACATTCAGTACTTC

j_call: TRBJ1-1
clone_size: NA
d_call: NA
v_call: TRBV28
cdr3_aa: CASKAGVDTEAFF
cdr3_nt: TGTGCCAGCAAGGCGGGAGTGGACACTGAAGCTTTCTTT

j_call: TRBJ2-3
clone_size: NA
d_call: NA
v_call: TRBV24-1
cdr3_aa: CATKKQGTDTQYF
cdr3_nt: TGTGCCACCAAAAAACAGGGAACAGATACGCAGTATTTT

j_call: TRBJ1-6
clone_size: NA
d_call: NA
v_call: TRBV7-2
cdr3_aa: CASSLWGVSSYNSPLHF
cdr3_nt: TGTGCCAGCAGCTTATGGGGGGTGAGCTCCTATAATTCACCCCTCCACTTT

j_call: TRBJ1-1
clone_size: NA
d_call: NA
v_call: TRBV9
cdr3_aa: CASSLDSYTEAFF
cdr3_nt: TGTGCCAGCAGCCTAGACAGCTACACTGAAGCTTTCTTT

j_call: TRBJ1-2
clone_size: NA
d_call: TRBD1
v_call: TRBV5-1
cdr3_aa: CASRSTGGDGYTF
cdr3_nt: TGCGCCAGCAGGTCGACAGGGGGGGATGGCTACACCTTC

j_call: TRBJ2-6
clone_size: NA
d_call: NA
v_call: TRBV3-1/TRBV3-2
cdr3_aa: CASSQEGVGSGANVLTF
cdr3_nt: TGTGCCAGCAGCCAAGAAGGGGTGGGGTCTGGGGCCAACGTCCTGACTTTC

j_call: TRBJ1-1
clone_size: few
d_call: NA
v_call: TRBV28
cdr3_aa: CASNYRSNTEAFF
cdr3_nt: TGTGCCAGCAATTACAGGTCGAACACTGAAGCTTTCTTT

j_call: TRBJ2-7
clone_size: NA
d_call: TRBD2
v_call: TRBV5-1
cdr3_aa: CASSQIAGEGTYEQYF
cdr3_nt: TGCGCCAGCAGCCAAATAGCGGGAGAAGGGACGTACGAGCAGTACTTC

j_call: TRBJ2-2
clone_size: NA
d_call: NA
v_call: TRBV5-5
cdr3_aa: CASSLSDTGELFF
cdr3_nt: TGTGCCAGCAGCTTGTCTGACACCGGGGAGCTGTTTTTT

j_call: TRBJ1-6
clone_size: NA
d_call: NA
v_call: TRBV6-6
cdr3_aa: CASMGHSYNSPLHF
cdr3_nt: TGTGCCAGCATGGGGCACTCCTATAATTCACCCCTCCACTTT

j_call: TRBJ2-5
clone_size: NA
d_call: NA
v_call: TRBV5-1
cdr3_aa: CASSLTGAGETQYF
cdr3_nt: TGCGCCAGCAGCTTGACGGGAGCAGGAGAGACCCAGTACTTC

j_call: TRBJ2-3
clone_size: NA
d_call: TRBD2
v_call: TRBV7-9
cdr3_aa: CASSFIAGGEDTQYF
cdr3_nt: TGTGCCAGCAGCTTTATAGCGGGAGGGGAGGATACGCAGTATTTT

j_call: TRBJ1-5
clone_size: once
d_call: NA
v_call: TRBV15
cdr3_aa: CATSRGGQPYNQPQHF
cdr3_nt: TGTGCCACCAGCAGAGGCGGACAGCCCTATAATCAGCCCCAGCATTTT

j_call: TRBJ2-3
clone_size: few
d_call: NA
v_call: TRBV3-1/TRBV3-2
cdr3_aa: CASSQAEGQQYF
cdr3_nt: TGTGCCAGCAGCCAAGCCGAGGGACAGCAGTATTTT

j_call: TRBJ1-2
clone_size: NA
d_call: TRBD1
v_call: TRBV19
cdr3_aa: CASSMGQGDGYTF
cdr3_nt: TGTGCCAGTAGTATGGGACAGGGGGATGGCTACACCTTC

j_call: TRBJ1-2
clone_size: NA
d_call: NA
v_call: TRBV7-6
cdr3_aa: CASSFNRVGGCYTF
cdr3_nt: TGTGCCAGCAGCTTTAACAGGGTTGGGGGATGCTACACCTTC

j_call: TRBJ2-2
clone_size: NA
d_call: TRBD2
v_call: TRBV19
cdr3_aa: CASSMVAGTGELFF
cdr3_nt: TGTGCCAGTAGTATGGTAGCGGGAACGGGGGAGCTGTTTTTT

j_call: TRBJ2-7
clone_size: once
d_call: TRBD1
v_call: TRBV14
cdr3_aa: CASSHKSRPTGNEQYF
cdr3_nt: TGTGCCAGCAGCCACAAATCCAGACCGACAGGGAACGAGCAGTACTTC

j_call: TRBJ1-6
clone_size: NA
d_call: NA
v_call: TRBV27
cdr3_aa: CASTPRGGVRSPLHF
cdr3_nt: TGTGCCAGCACCCCAAGAGGAGGGGTTCGGTCACCCCTCCACTTT

j_call: TRBJ1-3
clone_size: NA
d_call: NA
v_call: TRBV5-1
cdr3_aa: CASRSEASGNTIYF
cdr3_nt: TGCGCCAGCAGATCCGAAGCCTCTGGAAACACCATATATTTT

j_call: TRBJ2-7
clone_size: NA
d_call: NA
v_call: TRBV28
cdr3_aa: CASSLYGMDRGCRQYF
cdr3_nt: TGTGCCAGCAGTTTATATGGTATGGACAGAGGCTGCAGACAGTACTTC

j_call: TRBJ2-7
clone_size: NA
d_call: NA
v_call: TRBV19
cdr3_aa: CASSIVVGVTSHEQYF
cdr3_nt: TGTGCCAGTAGTATAGTAGTAGGGGTTACCTCTCACGAGCAGTACTTC

j_call: TRBJ1-1
clone_size: NA
d_call: NA
v_call: TRBV10-3
cdr3_aa: CAISRPSGTEAFF
cdr3_nt: TGTGCCATCTCTCGGCCCTCGGGCACTGAAGCTTTCTTT

j_call: TRBJ2-1
clone_size: once
d_call: NA
v_call: TRBV2
cdr3_aa: CATKGLARNEQFF
cdr3_nt: TGTGCCACAAAGGGACTCGCCAGAAATGAGCAGTTCTTC

j_call: TRBJ1-3
clone_size: NA
d_call: NA
v_call: TRBV6-5
cdr3_aa: CASSLVSAGNTIYF
cdr3_nt: TGTGCCAGCAGCTTGGTTTCGGCTGGAAACACCATATATTTT